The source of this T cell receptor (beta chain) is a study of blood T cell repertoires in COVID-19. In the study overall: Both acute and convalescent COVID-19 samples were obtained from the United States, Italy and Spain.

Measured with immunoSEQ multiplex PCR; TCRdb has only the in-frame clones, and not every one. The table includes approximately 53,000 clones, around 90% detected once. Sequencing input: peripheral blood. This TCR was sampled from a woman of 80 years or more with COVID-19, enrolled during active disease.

The CDR3 sequence is CASSDGESTGELFF. The CDR3 DNA follows: TGTGCCAGCAGTGACGGGGAGAGCACCGGGGAGCTGTTTTTT. The V and J genes are TRBV6-4 and TRBJ2-2, with D maybe TRBD2 (5 bases). Trimming removed 2 bases from V and 4 bases from J, with 8 bases in between. Germline-derived CDR1 and CDR2 are MRHNA and SNTAGT. CDR3 length equals 14 residues.